The 32 T cell receptor beta chains below come from one sample, sequenced in a study of CD8+CD57+ T cells in acquired aplastic anemia. CDR3 and TCR beta VDJ profiling relied on a genomic DNA template. TCRdb redid the calling of the reads with MiXCR, one entry per CDR3 protein. The sample consists of 150,000 to 200,000 distinct CDR3 sequences, about 64% of them appearing once. Input material: sorted CD4+, CD8+, or CD8+CD57+ T cells (not recorded which) from PBMCs. These receptors were collected from a human donor with severe aplastic anemia or a healthy control (not recorded which).

The chain links TRBV5-1 to TRBJ2-7; D may match TRBD1 or TRBD2 (5 bases each). The V end was cut by 0 bases, the J end by 7 bases, with 17 bases between. Germline V gene data show CDR1 as SGHRS and CDR2 as YFSETQ. This CDR3 has 15 amino acids. The chain's CDR3 is CASSLDGAKLGEQYF. CDR3 coding DNA: TGCGCCAGCAGCTTGGACGGGGCCAAACTGGGGGAGCAGTACTTC.

The table lists this clonotype with a count of one. This CDR3 reads CASSELQVYTF. The CDR3 DNA follows: TGTGCCAGCAGCGAGCTACAGGTCTACACCTTC. The chain combines TRBV12-3 or TRBV12-4 with TRBJ1-2, with D possibly being TRBD1 (5 bases). Trimming pared 6 bases from V and 10 bases from J, leaving 12 bases between. The CDR3 extends over 11 amino acids.

DNA for the CDR3: TGTGCCAGCAGTTACCTAGCGGGGGCCTACGAGCAGTACTTC. It encodes CASSYLAGAYEQYF. The chain employs TRBV6-5 and TRBJ2-7, with 10 bases lining up with TRBD2. V shed 2 bases, J shed 2 bases, and the junction held 0 bases outside the gene matches. This CDR3 has 14 residues. Germline V gene sequence: CDR1 MNHEY, CDR2 SVGAGI.

The chain uses TRBV9 and TRBJ2-7; possibly TRBD1 for D (5 bases). Germline CDR1 reads SGDLS; CDR2 reads YYNGEE. The CDR3 consists of 12 residues. The V end was cut by 4 bases, the J end by 7 bases, with 12 bases between. The CDR3 coding sequence is TGTGCCAGCAGCTTAGGGGCAGAAGAGCAGTACTTC. Residues: CASSLGAEEQYF. Based on the CDR3 plus reference TRBV9 and TRBJ2-7, the full variable domain is DSGVTQTPKHLITATGQRVTLRCSPRSGDLSVYWYQQSLDQGLQFLIQYYNGEERAKGNILERFSAQQFPDLHSELNLSSLELGDSALYFCASSLGAEEQYFGPGTRLTVT.

This clonotype was recorded many times. The V gene is TRBV5-8, the J gene TRBJ1-2, with 7 bases identical to TRBD1. This CDR3 contains 14 residues. V dropped 8 bases and J dropped 2; count of bases not matched to a gene: 9. In germline, CDR1 is SGHTS, CDR2 YDEGEE. CDR3 in amino acids: CASPSPGQNYGYTF. As DNA, the CDR3 is TGTGCCAGTCCTAGTCCGGGACAGAACTATGGCTACACCTTC.

This clonotype was counted many times. V and J are TRBV6-5 and TRBJ1-1; D gene unclear. The CDR3 covers 14 residues. V gave up 2 bases and J gave up 3 bases, with 10 bases separating them. Germline V CDR1 and CDR2: MNHEY, SVGAGI. CDR3 sequence reads: CASSYPGRDTEAFF. CDR3 nucleotides: TGTGCCAGCAGTTACCCCGGACGGGACACTGAAGCTTTCTTT.

The chain joins TRBV7-8 to TRBJ2-7; TRBD1 might be the D (5 bases). The CDR3 has 13 residues. The V gene lost 5 bases and the J gene lost 2 bases, with 10 bases spanning the gap. CDR1 and CDR2 (germline): SGHVS, FQNEAQ. In DNA, the CDR3 is TGTGCCAGCAGCGGTTGGGGCCCCTACGAGCAGTACTTC. As protein: CASSGWGPYEQYF. The full variable domain, in which reference TRBV7-8 and TRBJ2-7 provide the parts outside the CDR3, is GAGVSQSPRYKVAKRGQDVALRCDPISGHVSLFWYQQALGQGPEFLTYFQNEAQLDKSGLPSDRFFAERPEGSVSTLKIQRTQQEDSAVYLCASSGWGPYEQYFGPGTRLTVT.

This chain joins TRBV9 and TRBJ2-1; D is unclear. Germline V gene sequence: CDR1 SGDLS, CDR2 YYNGEE. The V and J ends lost 0 bases and 0 bases respectively, with 10 bases between them. There are 16 residues in the CDR3. Written as DNA, the CDR3 is TGTGCCAGCAGCGTAGGCCAAGTAGTCTCCTACAATGAGCAGTTCTTC. Residues: CASSVGQVVSYNEQFF.

This clonotype was seen just once. The rearrangement joins TRBV20-1 to TRBJ2-7, with D possibly matching TRBD2 (7 bases). V gave up 3 bases and J gave up 4 bases, with 16 bases separating them. The length of the CDR3 is 14 residues. Per the germline V gene, CDR1 is DFQATT and CDR2 is SNEGSKA (reference sequence). DNA for the CDR3: TGCAGTGCTAGGGCTGACGGGGGGCGGTACGAGCAGTACTTC. This sequence encodes CSARADGGRYEQYF.

The table lists this clonotype with many counts. The CDR3: CASSPEGFWTNEKLFF. The DNA of the CDR3 is TGCGCCAGCAGCCCCGAGGGATTCTGGACTAATGAAAAACTGTTTTTT. V gene TRBV5-1 combines with J gene TRBJ1-4; D unclear. The CDR3 runs to 16 residues. CDR1 SGHRS and CDR2 YFSETQ come from the germline V gene. V gave up 4 bases and J gave up 2 bases, with 15 bases separating them. Full variable domain (missing parts from reference TRBV5-1 and TRBJ1-4): KAGVTQTPRYLIKTRGQQVTLSCSPISGHRSVSWYQQTPGQGLQFLFEYFSETQRNKGNFPGRFSGRQFSNSRSEMNVSTLELGDSALYLCASSPEGFWTNEKLFFGSGTQLSVL.

J is TRBJ1-2 and V is TRBV12-3 or TRBV12-4; D gene ambiguous. Trimming shortened V by 6 bases and J by 0 bases, and 17 bases separated the two germline ends. This CDR3 spans 16 amino acids. The CDR3 loop is CASRATDAPSNYGYTF. The CDR3 nucleotides read TGTGCCAGCAGGGCAACTGACGCCCCCTCTAACTATGGCTACACCTTC.

V usage is TRBV20-1 and J usage is TRBJ2-7, with unresolved D. The CDR3 has 12 amino acids. The ends were cut back, 2 bases at V and 4 bases at J, with 9 bases in the middle. Germline V lookup: CDR1 DFQATT, CDR2 SNEGSKA (reference sequence). In nucleotides, the CDR3 is TGCAGTGCTAGACCGGTCCATTACGAGCAGTACTTC. Translated, it gives CSARPVHYEQYF.

A single count supports this clonotype. The chain links TRBV24-1 to TRBJ2-2, with 10 bases fitting TRBD1. V lost 7 bases, J lost 7 bases, and 5 bases stayed unmatched. This CDR3 spans 14 amino acids. Germline lookup yields CDR1 KGHDR and CDR2 SFDVKD. The CDR3 nucleotides read TGTGCCACCAGAGGGGGACAGGGGAACGGGGAGCTGTTTTTT. Amino acids: CATRGGQGNGELFF.

This clonotype was observed a single time. This chain joins TRBV7-3 and TRBJ1-5; weak D call: TRBD1 (5 bases). The CDR3 contains 14 residues. V dropped 1 base and J dropped 11 bases, with 15 bases sitting between them. The germline gives CDR1 SGHTA, CDR2 FQGTGA. CDR3 coding DNA: TGTGCCAGCAGCTTAAATGTTTTCGGGGGGACCCAGCATTTT. Protein product: CASSLNVFGGTQHF.

Concerning this clonotype: A clone one base away is much larger, so this may be a read error. The chain recombines TRBV4-3 with TRBJ2-5; a weak D match, TRBD1 (6 bases). The CDR3 is 19 amino acids. The germline V gene encodes CDR1 LGHNA and CDR2 YSLEER. V was clipped by 0 bases and J by 6 bases, with 26 bases between them. The CDR3 bases are TGCGCCAGCAGCCAAGAATGGGGCTTGGGCCAGGGGAGAGTGAAGACCCAGTACTTC. This gives the protein CASSQEWGLGQGRVKTQYF.

Points on this clonotype: At one boundary the junction diverges from the germline segment, which might be a read error. This chain joins TRBV7-2 and TRBJ1-1, with TRBD1 matching 10 bases. CDR1 is SGHTA, CDR2 FQGNSA, per germline. The CDR3 length is 15 residues. In nucleotides, the CDR3 is TGTGCCAGCAGCTGGGACGGGACAGGGGACTCAGAAGCTTTCTTC. Translation gives CASSWDGTGDSEAFF.

This clonotype was observed a few times. This chain connects TRBV11-2 to TRBJ2-5, with D hard to call. Germline V gives CDR1 SGHAT, CDR2 FQNNGV. The V end lost 5 bases, the J end lost 4 bases, and 11 bases lay between the germline ends. CDR3 length: 13 residues. This chain's CDR3 is CASSPLAGETQYF. As DNA, the CDR3 is TGTGCCAGCAGCCCCTTAGCAGGAGAGACCCAGTACTTC.

This rearrangement joins TRBV25-1 to TRBJ2-6, with unresolved D. Germline CDR1 is MGHDK and CDR2 is SYGVNS. This CDR3 is 14 amino acids long. V was shortened by 10 bases and J by 4 bases, with 14 bases between the two germline ends. CDR3 in DNA: TGTGCCACCTCCTCGGAGCTCGGGGCCAACGTCCTGACTTTC. Protein sequence: CATSSELGANVLTF.

This clonotype was seen at least ten times. This chain links TRBV11-2 with TRBJ1-1; D is unresolved. Deletions cut 0 bases from V and 2 bases from J, with 4 bases between. The CDR3 runs to 13 residues. The germline CDR1 and CDR2 sequences are SGHAT and FQNNGV. The chain's CDR3 is CASSLEINTEAFF. In DNA, the CDR3 is TGTGCCAGCAGCTTAGAGATTAACACTGAAGCTTTCTTT.

This sequence joins TRBV12-3 or TRBV12-4 and TRBJ2-3, with 7 bases matching TRBD1. V was pared by 6 bases and J by 3 bases, with 6 bases of the junction left unmatched. This CDR3 has 14 amino acids. The CDR3 spells CASRDTGETDTQYF. Here the CDR3 DNA reads TGTGCCAGCAGGGATACAGGGGAAACAGATACGCAGTATTTT.

This clonotype was counted at least ten times. The rearrangement links TRBV5-1 to TRBJ2-7, with a tentative D call TRBD1 (5 bases). This CDR3 is 15 amino acids long. The germline gives CDR1 SGHRS, CDR2 YFSETQ. Between the trimmed V and J ends, which lost 3 bases and 6 bases, there was a span of 19 bases. In nucleotides, the CDR3 is TGCGCCAGCAGCTCAACCAGGGCCCCGGGCCCCGAGCAGTACTTC. Translating gives CASSSTRAPGPEQYF. The full variable domain, rest sourced from reference TRBV5-1 and TRBJ2-7, is KAGVTQTPRYLIKTRGQQVTLSCSPISGHRSVSWYQQTPGQGLQFLFEYFSETQRNKGNFPGRFSGRQFSNSRSEMNVSTLELGDSALYLCASSSTRAPGPEQYFGPGTRLTVT.

The V gene is TRBV6-5, the J gene TRBJ2-5; possible D gene TRBD2, 6 bases. The CDR3 is made up of 13 amino acids. Per the germline V gene, CDR1 is MNHEY and CDR2 is SVGAGI. V was pared by 10 bases and J by 7 bases, with 19 bases between. CDR3 sequence (DNA): TGTGCCACCACCGTAACGACTAGTGGGACCCAGTACTTC. Its translation is CATTVTTSGTQYF.

The chain carries TRBV12-3 or TRBV12-4 and TRBJ2-5, with 10 bases that match TRBD1. The CDR3 runs to 17 residues. With V trimmed by 6 bases and J by 4 bases, 14 bases remained unmatched. The CDR3 region has the DNA TGTGCCAGCAGCCGAGAGACAGGGGGCTCTGAAGGAGAGACCCAGTACTTC. Protein sequence: CASSRETGGSEGETQYF.

A note on this clonotype: Mismatch with germline at one junction end may stem from a read error. The gene calls are TRBV7-3 and TRBJ2-3; the match to TRBD2 covers 8 bases. Germline CDR1 is SGHTA and CDR2 is FQGTGA. This CDR3 spans 13 amino acids. The DNA of the CDR3 is TGCGCCAGCAGCCGGGGGGGCAGCGATACGCAGTATTTT. It encodes CASSRGGSDTQYF.

The V and J genes are TRBV7-2 and TRBJ1-2; D ambiguous. The CDR3 covers 16 residues. Trimming left V 3 bases short and J 6 bases short, with 20 bases between. Germline CDR1 reads SGHTA; CDR2 reads FQGNSA. The chain's CDR3 is CASSFQQNPPLDGYTF. In nucleotides, the CDR3 is TGTGCCAGCAGCTTCCAGCAAAATCCTCCCCTTGATGGCTACACCTTC. Complete variable domain (other parts from reference TRBV7-2 and TRBJ1-2): GAGVSQSPSNKVTEKGKDVELRCDPISGHTALYWYRQSLGQGLEFLIYFQGNSAPDKSGLPSDRFSAERTGGSVSTLTIQRTQQEDSAVYLCASSFQQNPPLDGYTFGSGTRLTVV.

The gene calls are TRBV7-2 and TRBJ2-3; 7 bases match TRBD1. The ends lost 5 bases at V and 8 bases at J; junction bases unmatched: 4. The germline V gene encodes CDR1 SGHTA and CDR2 FQGNSA. The CDR3 length is 12 residues. The CDR3 DNA reads as TGTGCCAGCAGCGTGGGACAGTCTACGCAGTATTTT. Protein: CASSVGQSTQYF.

As regards this clonotype: At one of its ends the junction is not consistent with the germline gene, which may arise from a read error. The rearrangement joins TRBV2 to TRBJ2-7; the D gene could be TRBD1 or TRBD2 (5 bases each). This CDR3 has 13 residues. Germline CDR1 SNHLY, CDR2 FYNNEI. The CDR3 DNA reads as TGTGCCAGCAGTGATGGGGGAGTTTCGGTAAGGGACTTC. Amino acid sequence: CASSDGGVSVRDF.

This clonotype was seen repeatedly, ten times or more. This rearrangement joins TRBV10-3 to TRBJ1-1; D perhaps matches TRBD1 (6 bases). The CDR3 is 14 residues long. The V end was cut by 6 bases, the J end by 3 bases, with 14 bases between. CDR1 is ENHRY and CDR2 is SYGVKD in the germline V gene. The CDR3 region is CAIREGTLDTEAFF. DNA for the CDR3: TGTGCCATCAGAGAAGGGACACTCGACACTGAAGCTTTCTTT.

This clonotype turned up a few times. The rearrangement uses TRBV20-1 and TRBJ1-2; TRBD1 might be the D (5 bases). Trimming stripped 1 base from V and 5 bases from J, with 11 bases between. Germline V lookup: CDR1 DFQATT, CDR2 SNEGSKA (reference sequence). The CDR3 consists of 13 residues. The CDR3 sequence: CSARVGTEYGYTF. The CDR3 DNA reads TGCAGTGCTAGAGTGGGGACGGAATATGGCTACACCTTC.

This clonotype was counted a single time. The rearrangement joins TRBV29-1 to TRBJ2-7, with 11 bases fitting TRBD1. The CDR3 is made up of 13 amino acids. The V gene's germline CDR1 is SQVTM and CDR2 ANQGSEA. Trimming at V came to 8 bases and at J to 5 bases, leaving 8 bases not matched to a gene. This CDR3 is CSLMGQGGDEQYF. CDR3 DNA sequence: TGCAGCTTAATGGGACAGGGGGGCGACGAGCAGTACTTC.

CDR3 sequence: CASSSSGTRIGNEQFF. As DNA, the CDR3 is TGTGCCAGCAGCTCGTCCGGGACTAGAATCGGCAATGAGCAGTTCTTC. The rearrangement uses TRBV7-3 and TRBJ2-1, with 8 positions matching TRBD2. This CDR3 is 16 amino acids long. Germline trimming cut 4 bases from V and 6 bases from J; bases unmatched to any gene: 11. CDR1 and CDR2 (germline): SGHTA, FQGTGA.

Of note for this clonotype: The junction and the germline gene differ at one end; a read error may be behind it. The rearrangement uses TRBV2 and TRBJ1-5; no reliable D call. Germline V gene data show CDR1 as SNHLY and CDR2 as FYNNEI. The CDR3 covers 14 residues. CDR3 sequence: CASSESVSDQPQHF. CDR3 sequence (DNA): TGTGCCAGCAGTGAGAGCGTTAGCGATCAGCCCCAGCATTTT.